A single sample gave rise to the 30 T cell receptor beta chains below, sequenced in a study of radiotherapy plus CTLA-4 blockade in lung cancer. The repertoire was sequenced with immunoSEQ multiplex PCR; TCRdb's copy has only in-frame clones and lacks some. The sample has about 110,000 clones; roughly four fifths are singletons. The sample consisted of peripheral blood, taken from a patient treated with radiotherapy plus ipilimumab. The receptors here all came from a human donor with non-small cell lung cancer that progressed on radiotherapy plus ipilimumab. Some clones in this sample may be carry-over from other donors' samples.

This clone was detected once. V usage is TRBV10-3 and J usage is TRBJ1-2; D possibly corresponds to TRBD1 (5 bases). From germline, CDR1 is ENHRY and CDR2 SYGVKD. V shed 3 bases and J shed 1 base, with 9 bases lying between them. The CDR3 covers 14 residues. CDR3 coding DNA: TGTGCCATCAGTGAACTAGGGGTTAACTATGGCTACACCTTC. This gives the protein CAISELGVNYGYTF.

The J gene is TRBJ1-2, the V gene TRBV5-1, with 9 bases lining up with TRBD1. V gave up 0 bases and J gave up 1 base; unmatched junction bases: 10. The CDR3 runs to 18 residues. Germline V gene data show CDR1 as SGHRS and CDR2 as YFSETQ. The CDR3 is CASSLEGTGGILNYGYTF. The CDR3 DNA reads as TGCGCCAGCAGCTTGGAAGGAACAGGGGGCATACTTAACTATGGCTACACCTTC.

The table lists this clone with a count of one. The chain employs TRBV4-3 and TRBJ1-2; 7 bases agree with TRBD1. Trimming at V came to 5 bases and at J to 4 bases, leaving 4 bases not matched to a gene. The CDR3 is 13 amino acids. Germline CDR1 is LGHNA and CDR2 is YSLEER. CDR3 loop: CASSKQGRYGYTF. DNA of the CDR3: TGCGCCAGCAGCAAACAGGGGCGCTATGGCTACACCTTC.

The gene calls are TRBV4-3 and TRBJ2-3; tentatively, D is TRBD1 (6 bases). The V end was cut by 1 base, the J end by 2 bases, with 7 bases between. The germline V gene encodes CDR1 LGHNA and CDR2 YSLEER. The CDR3 covers 14 residues. The CDR3: CASSQGGLTDTQYF. The CDR3, as DNA: TGCGCCAGCAGCCAAGGGGGGCTCACAGATACGCAGTATTTT.

This chain links TRBV6-1 with TRBJ1-6, with 9 positions matching TRBD1. CDR1 is MNHNS and CDR2 is SASEGT in the germline V gene. Germline trimming cut 3 bases from V and 7 bases from J; bases unmatched to any gene: 7. The CDR3 length is 16 residues. CDR3 nucleotide sequence: TGTGCCAGCAGTGACGAACAGGGGGCTTGGAATTCACCCCTCCACTTT. Its protein product is CASSDEQGAWNSPLHF.

The J gene is TRBJ2-3, the V gene TRBV9, with 8 nucleotides matching TRBD2. V lost 0 bases to trimming and J lost 7 bases; unmatched junction nucleotides: 10. Germline V lookup: CDR1 SGDLS, CDR2 YYNGEE. CDR3 size: 16 residues. In DNA, the CDR3 is TGTGCCAGCAGCGTAGCGGGTAGCGGGGCGCTGTATACGCAGTATTTT. Translation gives CASSVAGSGALYTQYF.

The rearrangement links TRBV5-6 to TRBJ1-1, with D uncertain. The CDR3 totals 14 residues. Germline CDR1 SGHDT, CDR2 YYEEEE. The V gene lost 4 bases and the J gene lost 7 bases, with 17 bases spanning the gap. The CDR3 reads CASSTGLVEVEAFF. CDR3 nucleotides: TGTGCCAGCAGCACCGGACTGGTGGAAGTTGAAGCTTTCTTT. Variable domain in full (rest from reference TRBV5-6 and TRBJ1-1): DAGVTQSPTHLIKTRGQQVTLRCSPKSGHDTVSWYQQALGQGPQFIFQYYEEEERQRGNFPDRFSGHQFPNYSSELNVNALLLGDSALYLCASSTGLVEVEAFFGQGTRLTVV.

This clone came up once. This chain links TRBV5-8 with TRBJ1-6; no reliable D call. Trimming stripped 4 bases from V and 4 bases from J, with 12 bases between. There are 15 residues in the CDR3. Germline CDR1 is SGHTS and CDR2 is YDEGEE. The CDR3 DNA is TGTGCCAGCAGCCCGACCCCGTTTTATAATTCACCCCTCCACTTT. Its translation: CASSPTPFYNSPLHF.

This clone appeared once. V gene TRBV14 combines with J gene TRBJ2-2; possible D gene TRBD1, 6 bases. V lost 6 bases and J 0 bases, leaving 14 bases between the germline ends. CDR3 length: 16 amino acids. The germline V gene encodes CDR1 SGHDN and CDR2 FVKESK. In DNA, the CDR3 is TGTGCCAGCAGTATCTGGGGGCAGGCGAACACCGGGGAGCTGTTTTTT. It translates to CASSIWGQANTGELFF.

CDR3 sequence reads: CASSLVQLNSPLHF. For the CDR3, the DNA is TGTGCCAGCAGCTTGGTCCAGCTAAATTCACCCCTCCACTTT. The genes are TRBV5-6 and TRBJ1-6; D call uncertain. Trimming took 0 bases from V and 7 from J, leaving 8 bases between them. There are 14 residues in the CDR3. Germline assignment: CDR1 SGHDT and CDR2 YYEEEE. Based on the CDR3 plus reference TRBV5-6 and TRBJ1-6, the full variable domain is DAGVTQSPTHLIKTRGQQVTLRCSPKSGHDTVSWYQQALGQGPQFIFQYYEEEERQRGNFPDRFSGHQFPNYSSELNVNALLLGDSALYLCASSLVQLNSPLHFGNGTRLTVT.

The V gene is TRBV7-6, the J gene TRBJ2-2; D call uncertain. CDR1 is SGHVS, CDR2 FNYEAQ, per germline. V dropped 4 bases and J dropped 0 bases, with 9 bases sitting between them. The CDR3 runs 15 residues. DNA for the CDR3: TGTGCCAGCAGCTCGGACGGCTCGAACACCGGGGAGCTGTTTTTT. It encodes CASSSDGSNTGELFF.

This clone came up a few times. J is TRBJ1-3 and V is TRBV18, with a possible D match to TRBD1 (6 bases). Germline V lookup: CDR1 KGHSH, CDR2 LQKENI. The CDR3 is 13 residues long. Trimming cost V 4 bases and J 2 bases, with 6 bases left between them. The CDR3 DNA reads TGTGCCAGCTCACAGGGGGCTGGAAACACCATATATTTT. This codes for CASSQGAGNTIYF. The full variable domain, completed using reference TRBV18 and TRBJ1-3, is NAGVMQNPRHLVRRRGQEARLRCSPMKGHSHVYWYRQLPEEGLKFMVYLQKENIIDESGMPKERFSAEFPKEGPSILRIQQVVRGDSAAYFCASSQGAGNTIYFGEGSWLTVV.

This chain links TRBV12-5 with TRBJ2-1; TRBD1 matches at 7 bases. CDR1 is LGHNT, CDR2 FRNRAP, per germline. The length of the CDR3 is 15 residues. V gave up 10 bases and J gave up 4 bases; unmatched junction bases: 13. CDR3 sequence reads: CATGWGQNRYNEQFF. The CDR3 bases are TGTGCTACCGGATGGGGACAGAATAGATACAATGAGCAGTTCTTC.

The genes are TRBV4-2 and TRBJ1-1; no clear D. V was clipped by 1 base and J by 6 bases, with 12 bases between them. This CDR3 comprises 14 residues. CDR1 is LGHNA and CDR2 is YNFKEQ in the germline V gene. The CDR3 sequence: CASSQAPPPSEAFF. The CDR3 region has the DNA TGTGCCAGCAGCCAAGCCCCACCGCCATCTGAAGCTTTCTTT.

The J gene is TRBJ2-5, the V gene TRBV7-2; D gene unclear. CDR1 and CDR2 (germline): SGHTA, FQGNSA. Trimming took 5 bases from V and 0 from J, leaving 19 bases between them. The CDR3 length is 17 residues. CDR3 in amino acids: CASSPSPLVAYQETQYF. As DNA, the CDR3 is TGTGCCAGCAGCCCAAGTCCATTAGTCGCGTACCAAGAGACCCAGTACTTC.

The CDR3 here is CASSTPRETGGSYGYTF. The DNA for the CDR3 is TGTGCCAGCAGCACTCCCCGTGAGACAGGGGGTAGCTATGGCTACACCTTC. This rearrangement joins TRBV5-8 to TRBJ1-2, with 9 bases fitting TRBD1. Trimming at V came to 4 bases and at J to 4 bases, leaving 14 bases not matched to a gene. This CDR3 is built from 17 residues. The germline gives CDR1 SGHTS, CDR2 YDEGEE.

This clone has just a few counts. This chain connects TRBV6-1 to TRBJ1-4; 8 bases match TRBD1. Trimming removed 2 bases from V and 5 bases from J; junction bases left unmatched: 4. The CDR3 totals 15 residues. Germline V CDR1 and CDR2: MNHNS, SASEGT. Here the CDR3 reads CASSERRTGNEKLFF. The CDR3 DNA reads TGTGCCAGCAGTGAACGCAGGACAGGGAATGAAAAACTGTTTTTT.

The V and J genes are TRBV5-1 and TRBJ2-7; maybe TRBD1 (6 bases). This CDR3 has 15 amino acids. Germline CDR1 SGHRS, CDR2 YFSETQ. Deletions cut 5 bases from V and 3 bases from J, with 18 bases between. CDR3 bases: TGCGCCAGCAGGTTAGGTACAGGGAAAATCTACGAGCAGTACTTC. Translated: CASRLGTGKIYEQYF.

The rearrangement joins TRBV18 to TRBJ1-6; D might be TRBD1 (6 bases). This CDR3 is 15 amino acids long. V was pared by 0 bases and J by 12 bases, with 15 bases between. Looked up from germline, CDR1 is KGHSH and CDR2 is LQKENI. The CDR3 loop reads CASSPPGHTGEPLHF. For the CDR3, the DNA is TGTGCCAGCTCACCACCGGGACATACGGGAGAACCCCTCCACTTT.

This clone has more than one count but fewer than ten. The J gene is TRBJ2-5, the V gene TRBV2; the match to TRBD2 covers 9 bases. The V gene's germline CDR1 is SNHLY and CDR2 FYNNEI. There are 15 residues in the CDR3. V lost 5 bases to trimming and J lost 5 bases; unmatched junction nucleotides: 9. The CDR3 sequence is CASSSAGGGAETQYF. CDR3 DNA: TGTGCCAGCAGTTCCGCTGGCGGGGGGGCTGAGACCCAGTACTTC.

The rearrangement joins TRBV4-2 to TRBJ2-5, with a possible D match to TRBD2 (6 bases). Trimming cost V 1 base and J 5 bases, with 14 bases left between them. Germline values: CDR1 LGHNA, CDR2 YNFKEQ. The CDR3 contains 15 residues. The CDR3 here is CASSQVGSGRETQYF. The CDR3 nucleotides are TGTGCCAGCAGCCAAGTGGGGTCAGGGAGGGAGACCCAGTACTTC.

The chain is built from TRBV5-4 and TRBJ2-1; 11 nucleotides line up with TRBD1. Germline CDR1 and CDR2: SGHNT and YYREEE (reference sequence). The J segment lost 7 bases and the V segment lost 4 bases, leaving 4 bases of the junction unmatched. The length of the CDR3 is 14 residues. Here the CDR3 DNA reads TGTGCCAGCAGCCTGGACAGGGGGCCGAATGAGCAGTTCTTC. Translating it yields CASSLDRGPNEQFF.

This clone was recorded only once. This chain links TRBV6-5 with TRBJ1-2; maybe TRBD1 (6 bases). The V end was cut by 7 bases, the J end by 1 base, with 16 bases between. The CDR3 is 15 amino acids. CDR1 and CDR2 from the germline V gene are MNHEY and SVGAGI. The CDR3 DNA reads TGTGCCAGCACCGACCCGGGGGCTGGTAACTATGGCTACACCTTC. Its protein product is CASTDPGAGNYGYTF.

The J gene is TRBJ1-1, the V gene TRBV6-5; no definite D call. Germline assignment: CDR1 MNHEY and CDR2 SVGAGI. The V and J ends lost 8 bases and 4 bases respectively, with 8 bases between them. The CDR3 consists of 11 residues. The CDR3 reads CASFLSTEAFF. The CDR3 DNA reads TGTGCCAGCTTTTTGAGCACTGAAGCTTTCTTT.

This clone has a single count. The chain couples TRBV4-3 to TRBJ2-5; D assignment may be TRBD1 or TRBD2 (5 bases each). This CDR3 has 16 amino acids. Per germline, CDR1 LGHNA and CDR2 YSLEER. Between the trimmed V and J ends, which lost 0 bases and 5 bases, there was a span of 16 bases. This CDR3 reads CASSQEGPPAGETQYF. The CDR3 DNA reads as TGCGCCAGCAGCCAAGAGGGACCTCCGGCCGGGGAGACCCAGTACTTC.

Here the CDR3 DNA reads TGTGCCAGCAGCCCTTATGGGAACAGGGTATTTGGAAACACCATATATTTT. Protein sequence: CASSPYGNRVFGNTIYF. This chain joins TRBV14 and TRBJ1-3; a weak D match, TRBD1 (6 bases). Germline V lookup: CDR1 SGHDN, CDR2 FVKESK. V was trimmed by 4 bases and J by 3 bases, leaving 19 bases between them. The CDR3 is 17 residues long.

The chain carries TRBV7-2 and TRBJ2-3; 7 bases are a match to TRBD1. Looked up from germline, CDR1 is SGHTA and CDR2 is FQGNSA. The ends lost 5 bases at V and 1 base at J; junction bases unmatched: 3. The CDR3 extends over 14 amino acids. CDR3 sequence reads: CASSRGQGTDTQYF. As DNA, the CDR3 is TGTGCCAGCAGCCGCGGACAGGGCACAGATACGCAGTATTTT.

This chain links TRBV18 with TRBJ2-5; D call uncertain. V was shortened by 3 bases and J by 2 bases, with 10 bases between the two germline ends. The CDR3 covers 14 residues. The germline gives CDR1 KGHSH, CDR2 LQKENI. The CDR3 region has the DNA TGTGCCAGCTCACCCCAGGCGGTGCAAGAGACCCAGTACTTC. This sequence encodes CASSPQAVQETQYF. Full variable domain (outside the CDR3, taken from reference TRBV18 and TRBJ2-5): NAGVMQNPRHLVRRRGQEARLRCSPMKGHSHVYWYRQLPEEGLKFMVYLQKENIIDESGMPKERFSAEFPKEGPSILRIQQVVRGDSAAYFCASSPQAVQETQYFGPGTRLLVL.

The chain joins TRBV6-6 to TRBJ1-3, with TRBD1 identical over 8 bases. The CDR3 loop spans 14 amino acids. V was pared by 5 bases and J by 4 bases, with 4 bases of the junction left unmatched. Germline lookup yields CDR1 MNHNY and CDR2 SVGAGI (reference sequence). CDR3 protein: CASSSRGLGNTIYF. CDR3 DNA: TGTGCCAGCAGTAGCAGGGGGCTCGGAAACACCATATATTTT.

CDR3 nucleotide sequence: TGCAGCGTTGCGCTGGGGCCACGCTGGCAGCCCCAGCATTTT. This translates into CSVALGPRWQPQHF. The chain carries TRBV29-1 and TRBJ1-5; possible D gene TRBD1, 5 bases. Germline V gives CDR1 SQVTM, CDR2 ANQGSEA. The CDR3 runs to 14 residues. The ends were cut back, 4 bases at V and 7 bases at J, with 17 bases in the middle.